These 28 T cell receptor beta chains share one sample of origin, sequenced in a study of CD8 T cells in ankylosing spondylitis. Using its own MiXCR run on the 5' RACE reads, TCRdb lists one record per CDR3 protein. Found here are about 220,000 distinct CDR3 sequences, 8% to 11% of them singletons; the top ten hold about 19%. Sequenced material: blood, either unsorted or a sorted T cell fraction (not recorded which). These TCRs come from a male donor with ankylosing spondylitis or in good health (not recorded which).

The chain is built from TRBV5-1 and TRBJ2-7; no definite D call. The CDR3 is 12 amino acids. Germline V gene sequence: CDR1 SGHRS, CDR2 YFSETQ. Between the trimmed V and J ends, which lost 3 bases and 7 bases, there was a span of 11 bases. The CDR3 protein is CASSSPPGEQYF. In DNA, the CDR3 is TGCGCCAGCAGCTCCCCCCCTGGGGAGCAGTACTTC.

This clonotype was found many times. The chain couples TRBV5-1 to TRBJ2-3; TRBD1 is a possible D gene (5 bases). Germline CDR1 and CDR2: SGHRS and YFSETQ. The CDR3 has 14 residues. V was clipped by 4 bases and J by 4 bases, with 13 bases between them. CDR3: CASSLEWGSDTQYF. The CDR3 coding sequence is TGCGCCAGCAGCCTGGAGTGGGGCTCAGATACGCAGTATTTT.

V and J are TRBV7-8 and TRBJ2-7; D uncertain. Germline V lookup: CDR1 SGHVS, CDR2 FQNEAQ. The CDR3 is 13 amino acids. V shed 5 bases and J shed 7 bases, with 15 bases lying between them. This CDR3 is CASSPSSLWEQYF. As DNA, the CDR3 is TGTGCCAGCAGCCCCAGCAGCCTTTGGGAGCAGTACTTC.

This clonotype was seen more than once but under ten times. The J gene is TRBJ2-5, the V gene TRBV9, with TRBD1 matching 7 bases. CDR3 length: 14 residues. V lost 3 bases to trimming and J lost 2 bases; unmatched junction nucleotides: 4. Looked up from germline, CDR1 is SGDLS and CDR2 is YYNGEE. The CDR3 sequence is CASSARQGQETQYF. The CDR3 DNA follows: TGTGCCAGCAGCGCCCGACAGGGACAAGAGACCCAGTACTTC.

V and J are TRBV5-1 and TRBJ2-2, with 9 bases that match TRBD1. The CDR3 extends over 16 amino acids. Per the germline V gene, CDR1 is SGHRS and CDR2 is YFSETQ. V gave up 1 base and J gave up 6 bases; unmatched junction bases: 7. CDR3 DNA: TGCGCCAGCAGCTTGACGAACAGGGGGCCTCCCGGGGAGCTGTTTTTT. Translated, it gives CASSLTNRGPPGELFF.

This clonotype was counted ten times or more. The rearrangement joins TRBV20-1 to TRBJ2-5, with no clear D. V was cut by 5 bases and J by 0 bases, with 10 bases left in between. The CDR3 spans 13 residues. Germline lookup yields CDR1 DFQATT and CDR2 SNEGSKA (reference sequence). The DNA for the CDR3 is TGCAGTGCTCCAAGACCCTACCAAGAGACCCAGTACTTC. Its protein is CSAPRPYQETQYF.

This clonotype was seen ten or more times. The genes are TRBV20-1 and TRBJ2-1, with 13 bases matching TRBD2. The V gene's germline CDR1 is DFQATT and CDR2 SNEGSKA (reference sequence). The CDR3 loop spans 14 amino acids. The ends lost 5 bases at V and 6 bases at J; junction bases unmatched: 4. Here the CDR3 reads CSASRTSGGNEQFF. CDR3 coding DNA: TGCAGTGCTTCAAGGACTAGCGGGGGCAATGAGCAGTTCTTC.

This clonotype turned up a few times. In DNA, the CDR3 is TGTGCCAGCAGCGTAGGGACTAGCCGCAATGAGCAGTTCTTC. Its protein product is CASSVGTSRNEQFF. V and J are TRBV9 and TRBJ2-1, with 8 bases lining up with TRBD2. Trimming took 0 bases from V and 6 from J; bases not matched to a gene: 2. Germline lookup yields CDR1 SGDLS and CDR2 YYNGEE. The CDR3 runs to 14 residues. Full variable domain (outside the CDR3, taken from reference TRBV9 and TRBJ2-1): DSGVTQTPKHLITATGQRVTLRCSPRSGDLSVYWYQQSLDQGLQFLIQYYNGEERAKGNILERFSAQQFPDLHSELNLSSLELGDSALYFCASSVGTSRNEQFFGPGTRLTVL.

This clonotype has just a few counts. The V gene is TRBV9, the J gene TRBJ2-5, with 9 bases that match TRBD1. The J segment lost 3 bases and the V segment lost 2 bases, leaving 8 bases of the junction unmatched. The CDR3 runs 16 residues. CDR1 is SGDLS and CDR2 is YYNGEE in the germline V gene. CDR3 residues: CASSVRPGQGKETQYF. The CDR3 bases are TGTGCCAGCAGCGTTAGGCCGGGACAGGGTAAAGAGACCCAGTACTTC.

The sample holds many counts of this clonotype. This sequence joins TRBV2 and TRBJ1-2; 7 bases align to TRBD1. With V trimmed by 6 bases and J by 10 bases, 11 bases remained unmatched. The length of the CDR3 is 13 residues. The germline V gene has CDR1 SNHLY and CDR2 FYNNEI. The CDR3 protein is CASSAAGTVIYTF. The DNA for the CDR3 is TGTGCCAGCAGCGCCGCCGGGACAGTCATCTACACCTTC.

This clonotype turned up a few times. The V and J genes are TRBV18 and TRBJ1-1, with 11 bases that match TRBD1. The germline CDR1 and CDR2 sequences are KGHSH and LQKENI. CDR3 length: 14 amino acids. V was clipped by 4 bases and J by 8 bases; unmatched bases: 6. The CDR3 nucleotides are TGTGCCAGCTCACTGGGACAGGGGGAAACGGAAGCTTTCTTT. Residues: CASSLGQGETEAFF.

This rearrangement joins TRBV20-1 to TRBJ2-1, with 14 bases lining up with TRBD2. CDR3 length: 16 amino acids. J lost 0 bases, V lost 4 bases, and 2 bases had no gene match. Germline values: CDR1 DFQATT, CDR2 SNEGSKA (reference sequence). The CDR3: CSATGTSGGSYNEQFF. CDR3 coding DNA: TGCAGTGCTACCGGGACTAGCGGGGGCTCCTACAATGAGCAGTTCTTC.

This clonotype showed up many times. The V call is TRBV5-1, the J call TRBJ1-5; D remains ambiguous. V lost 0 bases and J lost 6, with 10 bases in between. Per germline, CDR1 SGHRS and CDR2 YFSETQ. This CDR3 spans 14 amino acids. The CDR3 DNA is TGCGCCAGCAGCTTGGGATCCGGTAGTCAGCCCCAGCATTTT. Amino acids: CASSLGSGSQPQHF.

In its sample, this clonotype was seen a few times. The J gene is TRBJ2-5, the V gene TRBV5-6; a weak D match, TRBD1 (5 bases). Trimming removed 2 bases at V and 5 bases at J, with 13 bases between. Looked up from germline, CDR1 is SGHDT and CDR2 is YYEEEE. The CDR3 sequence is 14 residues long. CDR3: CASSLGQGLETQYF. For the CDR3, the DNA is TGTGCCAGCAGCTTAGGGCAGGGCCTCGAGACCCAGTACTTC.

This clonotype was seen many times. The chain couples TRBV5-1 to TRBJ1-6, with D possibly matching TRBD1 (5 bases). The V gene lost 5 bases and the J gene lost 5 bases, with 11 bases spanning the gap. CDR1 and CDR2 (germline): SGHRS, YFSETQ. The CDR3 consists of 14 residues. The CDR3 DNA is TGCGCCAGCAGTTCGACAGTGGATAATTCACCCCTCCACTTT. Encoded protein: CASSSTVDNSPLHF.

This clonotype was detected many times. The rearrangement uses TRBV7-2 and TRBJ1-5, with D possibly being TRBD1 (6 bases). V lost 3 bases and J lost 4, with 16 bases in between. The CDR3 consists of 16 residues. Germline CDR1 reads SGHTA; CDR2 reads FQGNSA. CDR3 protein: CASSFTGTTLNQPQHF. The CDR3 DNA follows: TGTGCCAGCAGCTTCACCGGGACAACTCTTAATCAGCCCCAGCATTTT. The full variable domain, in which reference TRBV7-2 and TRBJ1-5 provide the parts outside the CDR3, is GAGVSQSPSNKVTEKGKDVELRCDPISGHTALYWYRQSLGQGLEFLIYFQGNSAPDKSGLPSDRFSAERTGGSVSTLTIQRTQQEDSAVYLCASSFTGTTLNQPQHFGDGTRLSIL.

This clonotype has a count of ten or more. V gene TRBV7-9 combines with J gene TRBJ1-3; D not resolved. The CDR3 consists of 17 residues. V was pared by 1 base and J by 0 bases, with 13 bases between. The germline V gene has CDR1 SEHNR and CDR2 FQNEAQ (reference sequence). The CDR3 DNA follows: TGTGCCAGCAGCTTAGGGGTACGAAGGAACTCTGGAAACACCATATATTTT. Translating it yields CASSLGVRRNSGNTIYF.

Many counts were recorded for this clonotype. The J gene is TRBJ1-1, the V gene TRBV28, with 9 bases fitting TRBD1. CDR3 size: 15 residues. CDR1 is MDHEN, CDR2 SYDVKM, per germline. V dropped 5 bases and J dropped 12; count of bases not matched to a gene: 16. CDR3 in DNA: TGTGCCAGCAGTGCCCCACGGGACAGGGTAGAGGTAACTTTCTTT. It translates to CASSAPRDRVEVTFF.

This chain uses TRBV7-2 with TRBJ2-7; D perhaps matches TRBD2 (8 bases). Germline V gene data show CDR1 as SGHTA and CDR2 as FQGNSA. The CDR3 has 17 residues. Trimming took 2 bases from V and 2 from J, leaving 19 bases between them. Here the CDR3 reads CASSLPVGGGTAYEQYF. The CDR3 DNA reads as TGTGCCAGCAGCTTACCCGTTGGCGGGGGGACAGCCTACGAGCAGTACTTC.

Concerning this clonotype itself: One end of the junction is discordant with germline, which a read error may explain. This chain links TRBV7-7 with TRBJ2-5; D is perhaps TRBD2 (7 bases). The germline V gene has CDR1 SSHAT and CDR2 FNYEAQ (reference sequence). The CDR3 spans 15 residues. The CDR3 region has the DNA TGTGCTAGCAGCCCACTAGGGGGAGGGCAGGAGACCCAGTACTTC. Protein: CASSPLGGGQETQYF.

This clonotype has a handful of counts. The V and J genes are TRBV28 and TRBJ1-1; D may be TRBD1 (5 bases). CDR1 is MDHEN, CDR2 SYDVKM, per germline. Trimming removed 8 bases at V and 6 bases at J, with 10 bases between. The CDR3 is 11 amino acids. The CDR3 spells CASGPGAEAFF. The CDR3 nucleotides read TGTGCCAGCGGCCCGGGGGCTGAAGCTTTCTTT.

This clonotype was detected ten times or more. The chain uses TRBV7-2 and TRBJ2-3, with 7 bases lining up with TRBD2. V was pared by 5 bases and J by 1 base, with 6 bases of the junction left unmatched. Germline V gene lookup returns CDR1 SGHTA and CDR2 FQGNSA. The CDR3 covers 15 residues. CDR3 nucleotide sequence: TGTGCCAGCAGCCCATACAGCGGGGGCACAGATACGCAGTATTTT. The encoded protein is CASSPYSGGTDTQYF.

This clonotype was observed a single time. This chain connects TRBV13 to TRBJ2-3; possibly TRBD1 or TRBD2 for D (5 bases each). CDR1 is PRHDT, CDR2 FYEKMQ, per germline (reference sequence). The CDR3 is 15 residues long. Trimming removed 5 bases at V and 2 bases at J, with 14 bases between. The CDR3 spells CASSPRGSLTDTQYF. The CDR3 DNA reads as TGTGCCAGCAGCCCCCGGGGCTCCCTCACAGATACGCAGTATTTT.

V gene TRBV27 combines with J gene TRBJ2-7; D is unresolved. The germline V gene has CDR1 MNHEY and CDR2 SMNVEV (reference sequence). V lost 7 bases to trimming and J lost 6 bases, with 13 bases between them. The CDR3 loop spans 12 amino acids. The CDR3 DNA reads TGTGCCAGCACCCACTCAACGGGCGAGCAGTACTTC. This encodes CASTHSTGEQYF.

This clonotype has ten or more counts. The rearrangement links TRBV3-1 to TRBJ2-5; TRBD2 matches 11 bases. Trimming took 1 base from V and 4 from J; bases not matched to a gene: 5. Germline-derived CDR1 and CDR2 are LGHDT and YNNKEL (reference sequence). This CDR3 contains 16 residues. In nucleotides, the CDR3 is TGTGCCAGCAGCCAAGGGGTTAGCGGGGGGGTAGAGACCCAGTACTTC. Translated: CASSQGVSGGVETQYF.

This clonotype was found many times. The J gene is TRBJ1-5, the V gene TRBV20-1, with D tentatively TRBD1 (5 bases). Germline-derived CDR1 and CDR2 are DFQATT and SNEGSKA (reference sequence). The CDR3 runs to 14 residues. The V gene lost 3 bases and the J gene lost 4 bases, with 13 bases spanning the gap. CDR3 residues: CSASERGMNQPQHF. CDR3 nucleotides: TGCAGTGCTAGTGAGCGGGGGATGAATCAGCCCCAGCATTTT.

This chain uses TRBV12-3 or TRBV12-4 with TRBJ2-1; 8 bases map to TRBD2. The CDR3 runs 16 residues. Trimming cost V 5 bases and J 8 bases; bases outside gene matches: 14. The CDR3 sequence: CASSPPPGGALHEQFF. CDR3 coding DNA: TGTGCCAGCAGTCCTCCCCCCGGGGGGGCCCTGCATGAGCAGTTCTTC.

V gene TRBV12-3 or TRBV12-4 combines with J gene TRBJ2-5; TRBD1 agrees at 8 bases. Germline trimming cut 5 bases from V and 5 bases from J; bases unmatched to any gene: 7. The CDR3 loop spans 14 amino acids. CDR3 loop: CASSQTDRAETQYF. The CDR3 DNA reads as TGTGCCAGCAGTCAGACGGACAGGGCTGAGACCCAGTACTTC.